This T cell receptor beta chain stems from a study of cytomegalovirus exposure and HLA in healthy donors. This clone came up once. Measured with immunoSEQ multiplex PCR; TCRdb has only the in-frame clones, and not every one. Of roughly 230,000 clones in the sample, about 92% are singletons; the top ten hold 3% to 3.5%. The CDR3 extends over 12 amino acids. The germline V gene has CDR1 MDHEN and CDR2 SYDVKM. Trimming took off 5 bases at V and 1 base at J, with 5 bases between the two ends. The clonotype was recovered from a woman aged 25 to 39 in good health and CMV-seronegative. This chain connects TRBV28 to TRBJ1-1; no definite D call. The source material was PBMCs. The CDR3 DNA reads as TGTGCCAGCAGTGCAAGGAACACTGAAGCTTTCTTT. Translation gives CASSARNTEAFF.